This T cell receptor beta chain was sequenced in a study of cytomegalovirus exposure and HLA in healthy donors (dated by TCRdb to the late 2010s). A note on the overall study: An earlier analysis of some 600 of the donors reported 250 to 300 Gb of sequence data and some 110 million unique TCR beta sequences obtained from 180 million or so T cells. An early release covering 550 to 650 HLA-typed donors comprised about 310 gigabases of sequencing data and approximately 80 million unique TCR sequences. Of the approximately 400 genotyped donors, 65% to 90% fell in the genetic ancestry cluster associated with self-reported Caucasian donors. The study aimed to test whether cataloging public T cell receptors could reveal signatures of past pathogen exposure. The study profiled the T cell repertoires of about 720 subjects by immunosequencing and related them to cytomegalovirus serostatus. Besides the first cohort of approximately 670 subjects, a separate validation cohort made up of roughly 120 different subjects was used. To predict cytomegalovirus infection status, the study combined high-throughput TCR immunosequencing, statistical association of individual TCRs with disease status, and machine learning. In a later analysis, previously published TCR beta repertoires from about 640 donors were re-analyzed and high-resolution HLA genotyping was added so that TCR occurrence patterns could be studied. In the later analysis, no new phenotypic data were used to find candidate immune exposures; instead, reliance was placed on TCR beta sequences and their occurrence across donors. An earlier analysis of nearly 600 of the donors applied high-throughput TCR beta sequencing to assess whether each TCR beta V gene segment acted as functional or pseudogenic. Donor age, sex, ethnicity and CMV serostatus were compiled together with the repertoire data. A later genetic analysis used genome-wide SNP genotypes for about 60% of the roughly 670 donors, treating that subset as a discovery cohort. All discovery cohort repertoires had been generated on a single sequencing platform. Both class I and class II loci were covered by HLA typing, at four-digit resolution. The number of donors typed differed by locus, with about 620-630 for A, B, C, DRB1 and DQB1, approximately 500 for DQA1, under 610 for DPA1, and 472 for DPB1. Four to six DR-DQ haplotypes were handled as single units for association and clustering, since linkage in the cohort was strong. Across some 400 genotyped donors of the cohort, an average of about 200,000 unique TCR beta nucleotide sequences per donor were sequenced, and roughly 17% of those sequences were non-productive.

What the study reported, not specific to this receptor: The cohort was sequenced for TCR beta chains only, and without alpha or paired-chain data the features that could be detected were limited. HLA typing was unavailable for some donors at each locus, so association tests used only the typed subset. Linkage disequilibrium might explain the correlated functional status among segregating V segments, but an unknown experimental factor could not be excluded. A total of 150 or so TCR beta chains were listed by the study as associated with cytomegalovirus. In a later analysis, 16,951 TCR beta sequences were associated with specific HLA alleles at a false discovery rate of 0.05. An association between a missense DCLRE1C variant and V-gene and J-gene trimming of TCR beta chains was found in a later genetic analysis and replicated in an independent cohort. According to a later analysis, parvovirus B19, influenza, CMV and Epstein-Barr virus appeared linked to several top co-occurrence clusters. The presence/absence analyses assumed that sequencing depth was roughly uniform across donors, and that assumption may not be true. In a later analysis, HLA-associated TCR beta chains showed more clonal expansion and lower generation probabilities than non-associated chains that were equally common. In an earlier analysis of several hundred of the donors, most TCR beta V segments were observed in productive rearrangements about 87% or about 30% of the time, broadly matching IMGT annotations. Assigning TCR associations to individual alleles was difficult when HLA alleles, especially DR and DQ, strongly co-occurred. A cluster of highly shared sequence variants was judged likely to be a technical artifact of the sequencing pipeline. The classifier was reported to diagnose cytomegalovirus status with high specificity and sensitivity in both the original and validation cohorts. The authors suggested that the approach could potentially be extended to other disease states and immunological phenotypes. In a later analysis, TCR association rates were found to vary across HLA loci, with the most associated TCRs seen for DRB1 alleles and the fewest for HLA-C alleles. The only immune exposure information available for the cohort was CMV serostatus. A few of the identified cytomegalovirus-associated TCR beta chains were confirmed in vitro to be specific for cytomegalovirus antigens. The earlier analysis of fewer than 750 of the donors excluded some 16 rarely observed V segments, including chromosome 9 orphons, because counts were too low. A later genetic analysis reported fewer N-insertions in productive TCRs among donors in an Asian-associated ancestry cluster than the 666-donor mean. The 87-base-pair reads could not distinguish some IMGT-functional V segments, including TRBV6-2 and TRBV6-3, so those segments were excluded. Most TCR sequences were seen in very few donors, while some public TCRs were found in many individuals. In a later analysis, most CMV-associated TCR beta chains were found to appear HLA-restricted, with HLA associations seemingly driven largely by CMV exposure. A further reported finding was that TCR beta sequences accurately predicted the HLA-A and HLA-B alleles for most subjects in the first cohort.

In total, just over 650 healthy bone marrow donors made up the cohort. Cohort members were all nominally healthy when sampled, although unrecorded immune exposures were likely present. The donor tested CMV seronegative, placing the donor among the 350 to 400 seronegative members of the cohort. A peripheral blood sample was collected from each donor, and TCR beta sequencing was performed on peripheral blood mononuclear cells. The Qiagen DNeasy Blood Extraction Kit was used to extract genomic DNA from the blood cell samples. CDR1 and CDR2 are drawn from the germline V gene: SGDLS, YYNGEE. Spanning cysteine to phenylalanine, the CDR3 consists of 16 amino acids. The entry retains the CDR3 DNA only, 48 bases that are in frame from base 1. Trimming takes 0 bases off V and 4 bases off J; junction bases not matched to a gene: 3. With respect to this clone: It lacks a known antigen. Base qualities are not at hand, and no much larger clone is one base apart.

Library preparation employed the immunoSEQ multiplex PCR assay. The multiplex PCR relied on a mix of 60 forward primers for TCR Vbeta segments and 13 reverse primers for TCR Jbeta segments. Amplification of the CDR3 region of rearranged TCR beta genes was performed with a multiplex PCR assay on genomic DNA. The Illumina HiSeq System was used to sequence the amplified TCR beta libraries as 87-base-pair reads. The paper's data handling went like this. Across the roughly 640 repertoires, a later analysis counted approximately 75 million unique TCR beta chains, roughly 11 million of which were shared by at least two donors. Raw reads were error-corrected and collapsed into unique sequences by a nearest-neighbor algorithm in which closely related sequences were merged to remove PCR and sequencing errors. To assign V, D and J gene segments, CDR3 sequences were aligned to IMGT reference sequences. For a sequence to be retained, a match of at least six nucleotides to both a V gene segment and a J gene segment was required. A rearrangement counted as productive if the CDR3 had no stop codons and remained in frame with V and J, and every other rearrangement counted as non-productive. CDR3 was defined according to IMGT convention as the region running from the second conserved V-encoded cysteine to the conserved J-encoded phenylalanine. In an earlier analysis of around 540 of the donors, sequences lacking an unambiguous match to a single V gene segment were excluded. In an earlier analysis of approximately 590 of the donors, a V segment was called functional when productive rearrangements were above 56.7%, and segregating when the standard deviation between donors exceeded 5%. A statistical classification framework was developed to diagnose cytomegalovirus status using the catalog of TCR beta chain sequences. A later analysis assigned V and J genes by comparing TCR nucleotide sequences with IMGT/GENE-DB human TR gene sequences. The TCRdist pipeline was used in a later analysis to assign CDR3 sequences and most-parsimonious VDJ recombination scenarios. In a later analysis, every TCR beta chain was defined by the combination of its CDR3 amino acid sequence and its V-gene family, and reads without a unique V-gene family were dropped. In a later analysis, fewer than 650 highly shared, low-generation-probability nucleotide sequences were removed to address suspected cross-contamination and a sequencing artifact. A later analysis calculated a clonal expansion index for each public chain from normalized within-repertoire ranks of inferred template counts. Generation probabilities in a later analysis came from a VDJ recombination model fitted to out-of-frame rearrangements, and those results were checked against IGoR. In a later analysis, TCR-TCR, TCR-HLA and TCR-CMV co-occurrence was scored with hypergeometric tests, and a repertoire-size bias correction was applied to TCR pairs. False discovery rates were estimated in a later analysis by permuting HLA or CMV assignments 20 times. In a later analysis, co-occurring TCRs were grouped using DBSCAN, and TCRdist sequence similarity was added for clustering within HLA-allele-positive subsets. Repertoires with fewer than 30,000 or more than 120,000 public chains were left out of co-occurrence clustering, as were five repertoires with anomalous nucleotide sharing. As stored in TCRdb, this immuneACCESS dataset retains in-frame rearrangements with V and J assigned. A fraction of the clones does not appear; measured against another copy, unresolved V genes explain less than half of the discrepancy, and the remainder lacks a known reason. V and J calls and clone size follow that table, whereas D and trimming were derived from the DNA. This sample lists about 110,000 clones; around four fifths were detected once. The top ten constitute 7.8% of the sample.

The sequence was collected from a man between 25 and 39 years old in good health and CMV-seronegative. The rearrangement joined TRBV9 to TRBJ2-2, with 10 bases aligning to TRBD1. The sample comprised PBMCs. The DNA is TGTGCCAGCAGCGTAGGACAGGGGGCGGGCACCGGGGAGCTGTTTTTT. This sequence encodes CASSVGQGAGTGELFF.